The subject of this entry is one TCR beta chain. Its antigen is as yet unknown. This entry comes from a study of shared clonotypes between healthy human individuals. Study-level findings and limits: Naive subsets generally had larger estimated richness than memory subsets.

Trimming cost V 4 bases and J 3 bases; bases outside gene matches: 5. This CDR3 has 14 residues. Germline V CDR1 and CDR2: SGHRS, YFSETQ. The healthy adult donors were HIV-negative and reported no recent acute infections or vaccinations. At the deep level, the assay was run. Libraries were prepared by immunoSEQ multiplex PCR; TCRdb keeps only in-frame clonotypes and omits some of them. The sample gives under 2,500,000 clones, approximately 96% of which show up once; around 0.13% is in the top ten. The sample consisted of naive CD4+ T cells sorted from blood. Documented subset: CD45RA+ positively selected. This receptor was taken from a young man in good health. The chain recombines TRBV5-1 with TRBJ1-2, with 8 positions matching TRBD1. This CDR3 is CASSLDRAYYGYTF. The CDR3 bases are TGCGCCAGCAGCCTGGACAGGGCTTACTATGGCTACACCTTC.